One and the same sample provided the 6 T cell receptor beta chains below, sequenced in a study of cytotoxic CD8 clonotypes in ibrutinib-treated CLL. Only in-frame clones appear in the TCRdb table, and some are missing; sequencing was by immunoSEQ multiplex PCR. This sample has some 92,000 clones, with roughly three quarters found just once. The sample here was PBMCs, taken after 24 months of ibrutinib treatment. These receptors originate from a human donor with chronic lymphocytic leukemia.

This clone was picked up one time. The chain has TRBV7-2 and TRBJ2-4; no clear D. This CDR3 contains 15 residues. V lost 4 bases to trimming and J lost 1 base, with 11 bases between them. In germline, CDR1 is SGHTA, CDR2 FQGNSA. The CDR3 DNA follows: TGTGCCAGCAGCTCAGGTCAGGTGGCCAAAAACATTCAGTACTTC. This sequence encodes CASSSGQVAKNIQYF.

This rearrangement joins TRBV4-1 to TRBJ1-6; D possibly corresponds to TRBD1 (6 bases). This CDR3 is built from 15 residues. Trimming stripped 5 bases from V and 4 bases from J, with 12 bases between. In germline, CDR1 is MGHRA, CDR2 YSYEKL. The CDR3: CASSYGQSYNSPLHF. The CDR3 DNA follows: TGCGCCAGCAGCTACGGACAGTCTTATAATTCACCCCTCCACTTT.

The CDR3 loop reads CASSYPGQRTNEQFF. Written as DNA, the CDR3 is TGTGCCAGTAGTTACCCGGGACAGCGTACCAATGAGCAGTTCTTC. The rearrangement uses TRBV19 and TRBJ2-1, with 7 bases aligning to TRBD1. V dropped 5 bases and J dropped 6; count of bases not matched to a gene: 10. Germline loops: CDR1 LNHDA, CDR2 SQIVND (reference sequence). CDR3 length: 15 residues.

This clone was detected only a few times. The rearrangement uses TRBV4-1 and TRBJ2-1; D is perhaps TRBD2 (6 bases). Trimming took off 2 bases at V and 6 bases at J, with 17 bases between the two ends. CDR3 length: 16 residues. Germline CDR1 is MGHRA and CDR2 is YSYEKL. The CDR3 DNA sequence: TGCGCCAGCAGCCAAAGGTGGGCGGGGTCGGGCAATGAGCAGTTCTTC. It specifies CASSQRWAGSGNEQFF.

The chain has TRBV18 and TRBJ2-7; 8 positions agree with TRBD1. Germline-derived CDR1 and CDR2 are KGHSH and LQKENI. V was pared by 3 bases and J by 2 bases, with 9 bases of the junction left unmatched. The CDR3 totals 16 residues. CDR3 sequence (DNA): TGTGCCAGCTCACCTGTACCGGGACAGGAGGCCTACGAGCAGTACTTC. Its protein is CASSPVPGQEAYEQYF. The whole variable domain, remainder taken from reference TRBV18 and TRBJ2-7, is NAGVMQNPRHLVRRRGQEARLRCSPMKGHSHVYWYRQLPEEGLKFMVYLQKENIIDESGMPKERFSAEFPKEGPSILRIQQVVRGDSAAYFCASSPVPGQEAYEQYFGPGTRLTVT.

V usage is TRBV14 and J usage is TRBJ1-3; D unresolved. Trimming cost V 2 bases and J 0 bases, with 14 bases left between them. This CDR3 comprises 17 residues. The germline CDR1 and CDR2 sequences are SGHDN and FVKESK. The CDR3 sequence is CASSQTFGGSSGNTIYF. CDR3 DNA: TGTGCCAGCAGCCAAACCTTCGGCGGGAGCTCTGGAAACACCATATATTTT.